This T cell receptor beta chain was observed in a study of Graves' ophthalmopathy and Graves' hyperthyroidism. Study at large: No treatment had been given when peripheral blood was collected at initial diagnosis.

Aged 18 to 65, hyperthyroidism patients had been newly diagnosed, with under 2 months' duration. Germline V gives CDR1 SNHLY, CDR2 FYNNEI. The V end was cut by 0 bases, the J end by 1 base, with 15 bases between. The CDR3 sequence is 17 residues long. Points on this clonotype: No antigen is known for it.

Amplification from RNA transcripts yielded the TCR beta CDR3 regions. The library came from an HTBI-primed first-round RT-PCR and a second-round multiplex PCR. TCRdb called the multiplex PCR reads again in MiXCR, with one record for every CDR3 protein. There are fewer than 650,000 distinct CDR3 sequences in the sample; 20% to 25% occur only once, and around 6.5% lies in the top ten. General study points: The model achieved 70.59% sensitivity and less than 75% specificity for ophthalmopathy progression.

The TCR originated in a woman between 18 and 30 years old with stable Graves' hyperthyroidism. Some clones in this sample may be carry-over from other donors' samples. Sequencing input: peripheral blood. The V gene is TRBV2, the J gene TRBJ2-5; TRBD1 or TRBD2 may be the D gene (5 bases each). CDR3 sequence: CASSEAFWSGGQETQYF. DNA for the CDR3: TGTGCCAGCAGTGAAGCGTTCTGGAGTGGGGGCCAAGAGACCCAGTACTTC.